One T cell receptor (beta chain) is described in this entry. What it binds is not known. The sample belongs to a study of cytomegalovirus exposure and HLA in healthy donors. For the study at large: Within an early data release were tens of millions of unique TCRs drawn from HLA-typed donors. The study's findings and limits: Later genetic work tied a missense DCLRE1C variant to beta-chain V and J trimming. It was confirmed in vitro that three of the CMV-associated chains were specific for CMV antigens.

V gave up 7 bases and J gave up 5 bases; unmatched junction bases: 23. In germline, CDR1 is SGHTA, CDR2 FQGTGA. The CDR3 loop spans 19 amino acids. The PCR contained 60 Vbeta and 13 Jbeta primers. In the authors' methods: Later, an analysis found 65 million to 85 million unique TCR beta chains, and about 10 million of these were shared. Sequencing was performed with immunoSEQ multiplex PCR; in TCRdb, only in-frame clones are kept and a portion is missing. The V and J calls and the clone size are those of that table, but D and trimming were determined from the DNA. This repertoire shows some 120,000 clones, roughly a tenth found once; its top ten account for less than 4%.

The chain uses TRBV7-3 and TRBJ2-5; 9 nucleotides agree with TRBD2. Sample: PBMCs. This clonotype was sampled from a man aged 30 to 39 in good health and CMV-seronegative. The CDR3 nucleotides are TGTGCCAGCATCATAGCGGGAGTGTTTAATCGGGGGAATGGGGAGACCCAGTACTTC. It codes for CASIIAGVFNRGNGETQYF.